Shown below are 10 T cell receptor beta chains from a single sample sequenced in a study of blood T cell repertoires in COVID-19 (dated by TCRdb to the early 2020s). Library preparation was by the immunoSEQ multiplex PCR assay. Here the immuneACCESS table is served through TCRdb, limited to in-frame sequences with V and J called. Missing clones are a known gap in these copies; in checked studies unresolved V genes cover under half, and the rest lacks a known reason. The sample contains roughly 150,000 clones, 80% to 85% of them found a single time. The biggest ten clones account for roughly a tenth of the sample. Sequenced: peripheral blood. The receptors derive from a man in his 70s with active or convalescent COVID-19.

The rearrangement joins TRBV24-1 to TRBJ2-3; 7 nucleotides agree with TRBD2. This CDR3 has 19 residues. Germline values: CDR1 KGHDR, CDR2 SFDVKD. The V segment lost 0 bases and the J segment 3 bases; nucleotides outside the gene matches: 14. As DNA, the CDR3 is TGTGCCACCAGTGATTTGGCCGGGAGGAGGGGAGGTAAGACAGATACGCAGTATTTT. This sequence encodes CATSDLAGRRGGKTDTQYF.

J is TRBJ1-6 and V is TRBV7-2, with a weak D call TRBD1 (5 bases). The CDR3 runs to 16 residues. Germline loops: CDR1 SGHTA, CDR2 FQGNSA. Trimming cost V 3 bases and J 5 bases, with 14 bases left between them. The DNA of the CDR3 is TGTGCCAGCAGCTTCGGGCGGGGGTTTAATAATTCACCCCTCCACTTT. This sequence encodes CASSFGRGFNNSPLHF.

The chain employs TRBV7-8 and TRBJ1-6; 7 bases map to TRBD1. The ends lost 5 bases at V and 7 bases at J; junction bases unmatched: 8. In germline, CDR1 is SGHVS, CDR2 FQNEAQ. This CDR3 is built from 15 residues. The CDR3 coding sequence is TGTGCCAGCAGCCCGATGGGACAGTTCAATTCACCCCTCCACTTT. It is translated as CASSPMGQFNSPLHF.

The rearrangement uses TRBV11-2 and TRBJ1-1; D might be TRBD1 (6 bases). V lost 3 bases and J lost 5, with 13 bases in between. Germline V gene sequence: CDR1 SGHAT, CDR2 FQNNGV. This CDR3 has 14 amino acids. CDR3 nucleotide sequence: TGTGCCAGCAGCTTGACAGGCCCGGGGACTGAAGCTTTCTTT. Encoded protein: CASSLTGPGTEAFF. Complete variable domain (other parts from reference TRBV11-2 and TRBJ1-1): EAGVAQSPRYKIIEKRQSVAFWCNPISGHATLYWYQQILGQGPKLLIQFQNNGVVDDSQLPKDRFSAERLKGVDSTLKIQPAKLEDSAVYLCASSLTGPGTEAFFGQGTRLTVV.

The chain has TRBV6-2 or TRBV6-3 and TRBJ2-3, with 12 bases fitting TRBD1. The CDR3 runs 19 residues. Unmatched junction bases numbered 11, after V lost 1 base and J lost 3 bases. Germline lookup yields CDR1 MNHEY and CDR2 SVGEGT. The CDR3 DNA reads TGTGCCAGCAGTTACTACGGGACAGGGGGCGTCTACGGAACAGATACGCAGTATTTT. Protein sequence: CASSYYGTGGVYGTDTQYF.

Only a few counts were recorded for this clone. This chain links TRBV2 with TRBJ2-3; 7 bases line up with TRBD2. J was trimmed by 1 base and V by 8 bases; bases with no gene match: 9. This CDR3 is 15 amino acids long. Germline-derived CDR1 and CDR2 are SNHLY and FYNNEI. The CDR3 DNA sequence: TGTGCCAGCGGGGGACTATTGAGGGGCACAGATACGCAGTATTTT. Protein product: CASGGLLRGTDTQYF.

The V call is TRBV19, the J call TRBJ2-7; weak D call: TRBD1 (6 bases). CDR1 and CDR2 from the germline V gene are LNHDA and SQIVND (reference sequence). Trimming removed 5 bases at V and 4 bases at J, with 21 bases between. CDR3 length: 16 amino acids. For the CDR3, the DNA is TGTGCCAGTAGTTACAGGGAGTGGATCCGGGGATACGAGCAGTACTTC. Translating gives CASSYREWIRGYEQYF. Full variable domain (remainder filled in from reference TRBV19 and TRBJ2-7): DGGITQSPKYLFRKEGQNVTLSCEQNLNHDAMYWYRQDPGQGLRLIYYSQIVNDFQKGDIAEGYSVSREKKESFPLTVTSAQKNPTAFYLCASSYREWIRGYEQYFGPGTRLTVT.

V and J are TRBV27 and TRBJ2-1; 7 bases are shared with TRBD1. CDR1 is MNHEY, CDR2 SMNVEV, per germline (reference sequence). There are 18 residues in the CDR3. V lost 3 bases to trimming and J lost 8 bases; unmatched junction nucleotides: 19. CDR3 in DNA: TGTGCCAGCAGTTTCACAGGGGTAGGGCGACTGGGCCCTCATGAGCAGTTCTTC. As protein: CASSFTGVGRLGPHEQFF.

V and J are TRBV28 and TRBJ1-5; TRBD1 might be the D (5 bases). V shed 11 bases and J shed 3 bases, with 11 bases lying between them. Per germline, CDR1 MDHEN and CDR2 SYDVKM. The CDR3 is 12 residues long. The CDR3 coding sequence is TGTGCCGGTGGACAAAACAATCAGCCCCAGCATTTT. Its translation is CAGGQNNQPQHF.

The genes are TRBV2 and TRBJ1-6, with D unresolved. The CDR3 is made up of 13 amino acids. Deletions cut 6 bases from V and 7 bases from J, with 10 bases between. Germline lookup yields CDR1 SNHLY and CDR2 FYNNEI. Here the CDR3 DNA reads TGTGCCAGCAGCGGCGGTCCAAATTCACCCCTCCACTTT. This translates into CASSGGPNSPLHF.